The present entry profiles one T cell receptor (beta chain) with its context. This entry comes from a study of control samples from healthy donors and cancer patients. Unmatched junction bases numbered 2, after V lost 6 bases and J lost 2 bases. CDR3 length equals 13 residues. Germline V gene data show CDR1 as WNHNN and CDR2 as SYGVQD (reference sequence). Profiled with immunoSEQ multiplex PCR; TCRdb holds only in-frame clones, not every one. The repertoire consists of tens of thousands of clones, with roughly 94% occurring once and the leading ten covering 20% to 30%. The specimen was blood. The gene calls are TRBV10-1 and TRBJ1-1; 8 positions match TRBD1. The sequence derives from a man aged 60 to 75 in good health. The CDR3 loop is CASRQGGNTEAFF. CDR3 in DNA: TGCGCCAGCAGACAGGGGGGAAACACTGAAGCTTTCTTT.